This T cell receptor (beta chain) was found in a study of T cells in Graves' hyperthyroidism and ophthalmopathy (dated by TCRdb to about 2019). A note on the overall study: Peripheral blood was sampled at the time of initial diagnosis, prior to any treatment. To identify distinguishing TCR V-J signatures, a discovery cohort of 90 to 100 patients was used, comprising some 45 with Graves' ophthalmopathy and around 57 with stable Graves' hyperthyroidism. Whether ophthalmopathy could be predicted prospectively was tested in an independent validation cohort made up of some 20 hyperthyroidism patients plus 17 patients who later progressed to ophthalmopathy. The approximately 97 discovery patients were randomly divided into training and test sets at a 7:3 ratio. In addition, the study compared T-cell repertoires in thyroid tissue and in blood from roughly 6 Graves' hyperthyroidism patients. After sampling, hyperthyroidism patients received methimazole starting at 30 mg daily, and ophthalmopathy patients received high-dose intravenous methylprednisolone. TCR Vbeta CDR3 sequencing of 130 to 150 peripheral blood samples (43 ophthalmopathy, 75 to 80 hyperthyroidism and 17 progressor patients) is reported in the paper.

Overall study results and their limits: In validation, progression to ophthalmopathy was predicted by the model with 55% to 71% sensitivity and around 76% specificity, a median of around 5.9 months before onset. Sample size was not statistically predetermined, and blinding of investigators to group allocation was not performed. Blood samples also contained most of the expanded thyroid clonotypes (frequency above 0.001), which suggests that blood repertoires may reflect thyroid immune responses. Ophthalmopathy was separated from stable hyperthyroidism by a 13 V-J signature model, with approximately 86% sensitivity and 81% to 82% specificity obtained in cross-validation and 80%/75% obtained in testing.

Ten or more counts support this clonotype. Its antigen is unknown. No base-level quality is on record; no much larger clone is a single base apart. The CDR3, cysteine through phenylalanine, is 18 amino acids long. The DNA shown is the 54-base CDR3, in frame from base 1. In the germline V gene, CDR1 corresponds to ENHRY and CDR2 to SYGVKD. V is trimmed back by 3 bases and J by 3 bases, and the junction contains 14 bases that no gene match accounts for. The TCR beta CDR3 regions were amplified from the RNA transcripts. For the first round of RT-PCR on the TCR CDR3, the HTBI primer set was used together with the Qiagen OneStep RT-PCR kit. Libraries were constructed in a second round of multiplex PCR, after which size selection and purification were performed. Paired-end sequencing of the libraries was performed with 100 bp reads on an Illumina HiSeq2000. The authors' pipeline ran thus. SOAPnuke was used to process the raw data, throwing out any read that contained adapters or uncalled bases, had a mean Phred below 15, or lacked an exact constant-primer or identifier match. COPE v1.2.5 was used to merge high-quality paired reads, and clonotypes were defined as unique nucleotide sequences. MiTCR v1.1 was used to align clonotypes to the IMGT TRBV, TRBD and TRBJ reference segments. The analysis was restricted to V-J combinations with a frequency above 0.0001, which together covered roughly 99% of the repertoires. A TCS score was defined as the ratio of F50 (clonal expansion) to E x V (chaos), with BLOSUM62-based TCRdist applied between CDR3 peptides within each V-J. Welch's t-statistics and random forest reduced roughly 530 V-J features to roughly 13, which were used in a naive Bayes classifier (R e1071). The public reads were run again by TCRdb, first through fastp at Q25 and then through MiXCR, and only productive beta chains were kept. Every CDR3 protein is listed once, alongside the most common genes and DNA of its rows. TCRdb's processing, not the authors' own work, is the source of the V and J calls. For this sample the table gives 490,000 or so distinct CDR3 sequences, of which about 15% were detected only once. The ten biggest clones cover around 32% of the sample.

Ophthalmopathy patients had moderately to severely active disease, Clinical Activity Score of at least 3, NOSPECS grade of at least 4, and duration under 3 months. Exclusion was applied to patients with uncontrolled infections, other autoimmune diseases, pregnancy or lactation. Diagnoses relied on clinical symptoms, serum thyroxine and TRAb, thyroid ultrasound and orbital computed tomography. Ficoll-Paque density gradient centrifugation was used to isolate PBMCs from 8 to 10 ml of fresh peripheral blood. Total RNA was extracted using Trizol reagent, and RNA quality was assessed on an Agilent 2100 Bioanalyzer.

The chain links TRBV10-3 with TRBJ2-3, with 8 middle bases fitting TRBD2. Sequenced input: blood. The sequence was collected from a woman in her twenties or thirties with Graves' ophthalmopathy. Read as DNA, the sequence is TGTGCCATCAGTGATTTTGTCCCGGGAGGGTACCCTACAGATACGCAGTATTTT. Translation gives CAISDFVPGGYPTDTQYF.